These 26 T cell receptor beta chains were all obtained from the same sample, sequenced in a study of blood T cell repertoires in COVID-19. Here immunoSEQ multiplex PCR was the method, and the copy in TCRdb shows in-frame clones only, minus some. The repertoire includes around 260,000 clones, around 89% of them detected once, and approximately 4.3% sits in the top ten. Sequencing was done on a sample of peripheral blood. The receptors here all came from a man between 60 and 70 years old who had recovered from COVID-19.

This clone has a handful of counts. The chain combines TRBV29-1 with TRBJ1-1; D perhaps matches TRBD1 (6 bases). Per germline, CDR1 SQVTM and CDR2 ANQGSEA. V shed 5 bases and J shed 5 bases, with 15 bases lying between them. This CDR3 spans 13 amino acids. The CDR3 protein is CSVYRTARTEAFF. CDR3 nucleotides: TGCAGCGTTTATCGGACAGCGAGGACTGAAGCTTTCTTT.

The J gene is TRBJ2-3, the V gene TRBV9; perhaps TRBD2 as D (5 bases). Germline V gene sequence: CDR1 SGDLS, CDR2 YYNGEE. V gave up 0 bases and J gave up 1 base, with 6 bases separating them. CDR3 length equals 14 residues. This CDR3 reads CASSVGGRTDTQYF. CDR3 bases: TGTGCCAGCAGCGTAGGAGGGCGCACAGATACGCAGTATTTT.

The V gene is TRBV30, the J gene TRBJ2-7, with a tentative D call TRBD1 (6 bases). The germline gives CDR1 GTSNPN, CDR2 SVGIG (reference sequence). This CDR3 spans 16 amino acids. Trimming left V 0 bases short and J 2 bases short, with 17 bases between. The CDR3 loop reads CAWSVLSGAITYEQYF. The CDR3 nucleotides are TGTGCCTGGAGTGTGTTATCAGGGGCCATCACCTACGAGCAGTACTTC.

The CDR3 region has the DNA TGCGCCAGCAGCTTAAACGGAGGGACTAGCGGTTACGAGCAGTACTTC. Its translation is CASSLNGGTSGYEQYF. This rearrangement joins TRBV5-1 to TRBJ2-7, with 11 bases fitting TRBD2. This CDR3 is built from 16 residues. V shed 2 bases and J 4 bases; nucleotides not matched to a gene: 8. Germline CDR1 reads SGHRS; CDR2 reads YFSETQ.

The chain carries TRBV6-5 and TRBJ1-2; 8 bases fit TRBD1. CDR1 is MNHEY, CDR2 SVGAGI, per germline. The CDR3 contains 14 residues. J lost 7 bases, V lost 6 bases, and 10 bases had no gene match. The CDR3 DNA reads as TGTGCCAGCAGCAATACAGGGGGATCTATTGGCTACACCTTC. Its protein is CASSNTGGSIGYTF.

This sequence joins TRBV5-1 and TRBJ2-1, with 7 positions matching TRBD1. Germline-derived CDR1 and CDR2 are SGHRS and YFSETQ. The CDR3 spans 14 residues. The V segment lost 7 bases and the J segment 2 bases; nucleotides outside the gene matches: 6. The CDR3 region has the DNA TGCGCCAGCCGTGAGGGACAGACCTACAATGAGCAGTTCTTC. It encodes CASREGQTYNEQFF.

This chain connects TRBV27 to TRBJ2-7, with D perhaps TRBD2 (5 bases). The CDR3 is made up of 15 amino acids. Trimming stripped 6 bases from V and 3 bases from J, with 18 bases between. Germline-derived CDR1 and CDR2 are MNHEY and SMNVEV (reference sequence). CDR3 residues: CASSIRLMGSYEQYF. CDR3 DNA sequence: TGTGCCAGCAGCATAAGGCTTATGGGGAGCTACGAGCAGTACTTC.

The V gene is TRBV7-9, the J gene TRBJ1-5, with 7 bases matching TRBD1. J lost 0 bases, V lost 10 bases, and 3 bases had no gene match. CDR1 is SEHNR, CDR2 FQNEAQ, per germline (reference sequence). This CDR3 comprises 13 residues. In DNA, the CDR3 is TGTGCCACCGGGACAGCTAGCAATCAGCCCCAGCATTTT. Encoded protein: CATGTASNQPQHF.

The rearrangement links TRBV6-5 to TRBJ1-5, with 9 bases fitting TRBD1. Germline lookup yields CDR1 MNHEY and CDR2 SVGAGI. Trimming at V came to 6 bases and at J to 9 bases, leaving 12 bases not matched to a gene. The CDR3 extends over 15 amino acids. The CDR3 region is CASRVRDRALGPQHF. CDR3 DNA sequence: TGTGCCAGCAGGGTCCGGGACAGGGCTCTTGGGCCCCAGCATTTT.

The chain recombines TRBV6-4 with TRBJ2-3; TRBD1 matches at 12 bases. CDR1 and CDR2 (germline): MRHNA, SNTAGT. V lost 9 bases to trimming and J lost 5 bases; unmatched junction nucleotides: 15. This CDR3 has 17 residues. The CDR3 DNA reads TGTGCCAGACTGATTTGGCGGGGACAGGGGGCCATAGATACGCAGTATTTT. Its translation is CARLIWRGQGAIDTQYF.

The sample holds a few counts of this clone. The chain couples TRBV13 to TRBJ1-3; TRBD1 is a possible D gene (6 bases). V was shortened by 6 bases and J by 0 bases, with 9 bases between the two germline ends. The CDR3 covers 14 residues. Germline V gives CDR1 PRHDT, CDR2 FYEKMQ (reference sequence). The CDR3 here is CASRGRGSGNTIYF. The CDR3 DNA reads TGTGCCAGCAGGGGCAGGGGCTCTGGAAACACCATATATTTT.

V is TRBV6-5 and J is TRBJ1-4; D call uncertain. Germline assignment: CDR1 MNHEY and CDR2 SVGAGI. Trimming cost V 0 bases and J 0 bases, with 5 bases left between them. The CDR3 contains 15 residues. CDR3 residues: CASSYSGATNEKLFF. The CDR3 DNA sequence: TGTGCCAGCAGTTACTCCGGGGCAACTAATGAAAAACTGTTTTTT.

The sample holds a few counts of this clone. The rearrangement joins TRBV5-4 to TRBJ2-5, with D tentatively TRBD2 (6 bases). V was pared by 2 bases and J by 3 bases, with 8 bases between. The CDR3 totals 13 residues. Germline V gene lookup returns CDR1 SGHNT and CDR2 YYREEE (reference sequence). CDR3: CASSFGGKETQYF. The CDR3 DNA follows: TGTGCCAGCAGCTTCGGGGGAAAAGAGACCCAGTACTTC.

The rearrangement joins TRBV6-5 to TRBJ1-5, with TRBD1 identical over 7 bases. CDR1 is MNHEY, CDR2 SVGAGI, per germline. With 7 bases clipped from V and 4 bases from J, the junction kept 7 bases outside the gene matches. This CDR3 is 14 amino acids long. The CDR3 DNA sequence: TGTGCCAGCACCGGGAGGGGGCATAATCAGCCCCAGCATTTT. It codes for CASTGRGHNQPQHF.

This clone was observed a single time. The chain has TRBV29-1 and TRBJ2-7; 10 positions agree with TRBD1. V trimming: 7 bases; J trimming: 2 bases; junction bases outside the gene matches: 5. The CDR3 is made up of 13 amino acids. Per the germline V gene, CDR1 is SQVTM and CDR2 is ANQGSEA. CDR3 sequence: CSAKGTGAYEQYF. CDR3 coding DNA: TGCAGCGCAAAGGGGACAGGGGCCTACGAGCAGTACTTC.

This clone was recorded only once. The chain combines TRBV6-5 with TRBJ2-7; tentative D call: TRBD2 (6 bases). The CDR3 spans 14 residues. V was trimmed by 0 bases and J by 5 bases, leaving 11 bases between them. Germline V gives CDR1 MNHEY, CDR2 SVGAGI. The CDR3 sequence is CASSYSTRNDEQYF. CDR3 coding DNA: TGTGCCAGCAGTTACTCGACTAGAAATGACGAGCAGTACTTC.

The V and J genes are TRBV27 and TRBJ2-7; 7 nucleotides line up with TRBD2. CDR3 length: 13 residues. V lost 4 bases to trimming and J lost 2 bases; unmatched junction nucleotides: 2. Germline-derived CDR1 and CDR2 are MNHEY and SMNVEV (reference sequence). The CDR3 loop is CASSSGGPYEQYF. The CDR3 nucleotides read TGTGCCAGCAGTTCGGGAGGACCCTACGAGCAGTACTTC.

J is TRBJ1-5 and V is TRBV2; possibly TRBD1 for D (5 bases). V shed 9 bases and J shed 3 bases, with 18 bases lying between them. The CDR3 length is 15 residues. CDR1 SNHLY and CDR2 FYNNEI come from the germline V gene. Here the CDR3 reads CASTPSRGANQPQHF. The CDR3 DNA is TGTGCCAGTACCCCCTCCCGTGGGGCCAATCAGCCCCAGCATTTT.

Worth noting for this clone: Other DNA sequences within the sample encode an identical CDR3. The V call is TRBV9, the J call TRBJ2-7; D may be TRBD1 (5 bases). V was cut by 0 bases and J by 4 bases, with 8 bases left in between. The germline V gene encodes CDR1 SGDLS and CDR2 YYNGEE. This CDR3 spans 13 amino acids. The CDR3 is CASSVATGYEQYF. CDR3 nucleotides: TGTGCCAGCAGCGTAGCAACAGGATACGAGCAGTACTTC.

The chain has TRBV2 and TRBJ1-1; TRBD1 might be the D (6 bases). CDR1 and CDR2 (germline): SNHLY, FYNNEI. The V and J ends lost 8 bases and 5 bases respectively, with 21 bases between them. CDR3 length equals 15 residues. The CDR3 loop is CASEDVGQGWTEAFF. The CDR3 nucleotides read TGTGCCAGCGAAGACGTAGGGCAGGGGTGGACTGAAGCTTTCTTT.

The chain has TRBV6-5 and TRBJ2-5; weak D call: TRBD2 (7 bases). CDR3 size: 14 residues. CDR1 MNHEY and CDR2 SVGAGI come from the germline V gene. V was clipped by 4 bases and J by 2 bases, with 11 bases between them. The CDR3 reads CASSLGGQQETQYF. CDR3 coding DNA: TGTGCCAGCAGTTTGGGGGGGCAGCAAGAGACCCAGTACTTC.

This chain joins TRBV6-2 or TRBV6-3 and TRBJ2-4, with 12 bases that match TRBD2. V lost 0 bases, J lost 15 bases, and 6 bases stayed unmatched. CDR1 is MNHEY and CDR2 is SVGEGT in the germline V gene. The CDR3 length is 14 residues. CDR3 DNA sequence: TGTGCCAGCAGTTACTCCACTAGCGGGGGGTCCTCGTACTTC. Translated: CASSYSTSGGSSYF.

The V call is TRBV11-2, the J call TRBJ2-7; D remains unclear. Deletions cut 0 bases from V and 2 bases from J, with 11 bases between. Germline assignment: CDR1 SGHAT and CDR2 FQNNGV. The CDR3 is 15 amino acids. The CDR3 DNA reads TGTGCCAGCAGCTTAGACCGCATAGATCCCTACGAGCAGTACTTC. This gives the protein CASSLDRIDPYEQYF. Looking up the rest from reference TRBV11-2 and TRBJ2-7 gives the full variable domain: EAGVAQSPRYKIIEKRQSVAFWCNPISGHATLYWYQQILGQGPKLLIQFQNNGVVDDSQLPKDRFSAERLKGVDSTLKIQPAKLEDSAVYLCASSLDRIDPYEQYFGPGTRLTVT.

The rearrangement joins TRBV5-4 to TRBJ2-3; 8 bases are a match to TRBD2. The CDR3 is 15 residues long. Germline lookup yields CDR1 SGHNT and CDR2 YYREEE (reference sequence). V lost 3 bases and J lost 5; bases outside the gene matches: 8. The CDR3 DNA follows: TGTGCCAGCAGCTCCCCGGGACGGGGGGGAGATACGCAGTATTTT. This translates into CASSSPGRGGDTQYF.

This clone was seen only once. CDR3 loop: CASSLRAGPRYF. CDR3 in DNA: TGTGCCAGCAGCTTAAGAGCGGGGCCCCGGTACTTC. The gene calls are TRBV13 and TRBJ2-5; 7 positions match TRBD2. This CDR3 region has 12 residues. Per the germline V gene, CDR1 is PRHDT and CDR2 is FYEKMQ (reference sequence). V shed 2 bases and J 13 bases; nucleotides not matched to a gene: 7. The full variable domain, rest sourced from reference TRBV13 and TRBJ2-5, is AAGVIQSPRHLIKEKRETATLKCYPIPRHDTVYWYQQGPGQDPQFLISFYEKMQSDKGSIPDRFSAQQFSDYHSELNMSSLELGDSALYFCASSLRAGPRYFGPGTRLLVL.

The gene calls are TRBV19 and TRBJ1-5; 7 nucleotides line up with TRBD1. Trimming took 5 bases from V and 7 from J; bases not matched to a gene: 17. The CDR3 extends over 17 amino acids. Germline CDR1 is LNHDA and CDR2 is SQIVND (reference sequence). The DNA of the CDR3 is TGTGCCAGTAGTTTTCGAGGTCGGAGGGGGCTCGGGCAGCCCCAGCATTTT. This gives the protein CASSFRGRRGLGQPQHF. Drawing the rest from reference TRBV19 and TRBJ1-5, the complete variable domain is DGGITQSPKYLFRKEGQNVTLSCEQNLNHDAMYWYRQDPGQGLRLIYYSQIVNDFQKGDIAEGYSVSREKKESFPLTVTSAQKNPTAFYLCASSFRGRRGLGQPQHFGDGTRLSIL.